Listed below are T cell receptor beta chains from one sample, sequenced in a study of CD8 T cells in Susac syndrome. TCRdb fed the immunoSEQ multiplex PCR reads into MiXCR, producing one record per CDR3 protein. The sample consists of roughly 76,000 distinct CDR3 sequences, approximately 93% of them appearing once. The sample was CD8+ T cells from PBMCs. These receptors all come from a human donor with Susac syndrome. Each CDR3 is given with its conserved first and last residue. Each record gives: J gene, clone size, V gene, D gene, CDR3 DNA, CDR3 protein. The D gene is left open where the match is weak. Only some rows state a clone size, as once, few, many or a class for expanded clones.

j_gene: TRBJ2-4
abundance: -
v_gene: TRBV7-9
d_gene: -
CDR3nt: TGTGCCAGCAGGTTAACAGGGACCTATACCCAGAAAAACATTCAGTACTTC
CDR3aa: CASRLTGTYTQKNIQYF

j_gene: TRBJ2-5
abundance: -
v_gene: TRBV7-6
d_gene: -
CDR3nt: TGTGCCAGCACCTCGGGCCCCCCGCCGGAGTACTTC
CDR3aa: CASTSGPPPEYF

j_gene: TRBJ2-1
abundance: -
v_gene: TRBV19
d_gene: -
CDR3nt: TGTGCCAGTAGACTACAGGGTGGAGCGAGCAATGAGCAGTTCTTC
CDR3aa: CASRLQGGASNEQFF

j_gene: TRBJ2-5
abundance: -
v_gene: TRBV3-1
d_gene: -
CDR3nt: TGTGCCAGCAGCCAAGATGGGGGCGGATGGCTGTTGATTGAGACCCAGTACTTC
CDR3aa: CASSQDGGGWLLIETQYF

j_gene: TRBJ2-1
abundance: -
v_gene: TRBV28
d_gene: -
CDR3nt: TGTGCCAGCAGTTACCCCCCTGGAAGCGGCGGGCATGAGCAGTTCTTC
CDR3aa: CASSYPPGSGGHEQFF

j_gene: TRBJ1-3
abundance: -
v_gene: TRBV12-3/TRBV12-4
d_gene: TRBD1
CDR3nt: TGTGCCAGCGACAGGGGAAACGGAAACACCATATATTTT
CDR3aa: CASDRGNGNTIYF

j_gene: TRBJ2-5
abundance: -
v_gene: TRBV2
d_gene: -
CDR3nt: TGTGCCGTTGCGGGGCCGCGGCAAGAGACCCAGTACTTC
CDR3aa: CAVAGPRQETQYF

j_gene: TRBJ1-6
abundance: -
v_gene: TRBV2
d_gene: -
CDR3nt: TGTGCCAGCAGTGAATCCGATTCACCCCTCCACTTT
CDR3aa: CASSESDSPLHF

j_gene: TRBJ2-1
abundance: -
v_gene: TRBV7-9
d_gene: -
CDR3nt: TGTGCCACAATGCCCAGGCGGATCTCGGGCAATGAGCAGTTCTTC
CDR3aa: CATMPRRISGNEQFF

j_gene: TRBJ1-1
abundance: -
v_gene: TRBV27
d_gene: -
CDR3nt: TGTGCCAGCAGAAGGGACATCTCGAACACTGAAGCTTTCTTT
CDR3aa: CASRRDISNTEAFF

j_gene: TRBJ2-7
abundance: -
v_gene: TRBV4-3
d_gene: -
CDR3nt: TGCGCCAGCAGCCAAGACCGGGGGCGCTCCTACGAGCAGTACTTC
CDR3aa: CASSQDRGRSYEQYF

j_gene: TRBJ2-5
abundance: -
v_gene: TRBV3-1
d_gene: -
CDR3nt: TGTGCCAGCAGCCAAGATAACGTCTTCCAAGAGACCCAGTACTTC
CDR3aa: CASSQDNVFQETQYF

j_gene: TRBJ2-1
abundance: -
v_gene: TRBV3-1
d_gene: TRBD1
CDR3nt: TGTGCCAGCAGCCAAGGGACAGGCTCCTACAATGAGCAGTTCTTC
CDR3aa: CASSQGTGSYNEQFF

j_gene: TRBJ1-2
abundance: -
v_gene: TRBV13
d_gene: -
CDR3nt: TGTGCCAGCAGCCTATCCTTTGGCTACACCTTC
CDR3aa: CASSLSFGYTF

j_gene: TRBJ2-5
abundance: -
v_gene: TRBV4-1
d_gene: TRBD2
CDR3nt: TGCGCCAGCAGCCAAGAGGAGATAGCGGGGCTCGGGACGGGTCGGGGCCAAGAGACCCAGTACTTC
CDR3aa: CASSQEEIAGLGTGRGQETQYF

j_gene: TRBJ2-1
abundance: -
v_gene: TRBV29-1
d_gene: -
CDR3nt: TGCAGCGGCCAAGACGGGGGTGAGCAGTTCTTC
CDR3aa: CSGQDGGEQFF

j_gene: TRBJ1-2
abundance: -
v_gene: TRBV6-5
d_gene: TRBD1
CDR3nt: TGTGCCAGCAGCCCAGGGGGGTCCTATGGCTACACCTTC
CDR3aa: CASSPGGSYGYTF

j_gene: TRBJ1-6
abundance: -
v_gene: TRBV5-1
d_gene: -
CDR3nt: TGCGCCAGCAGCTTGGCCAAGGGGACAAAGGTCTCACCCCTCCACTTT
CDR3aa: CASSLAKGTKVSPLHF

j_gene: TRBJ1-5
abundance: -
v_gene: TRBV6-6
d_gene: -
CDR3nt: TGTGCCAGCAGTTACGTCAGATACAATCAGCCCCAGCATTTT
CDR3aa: CASSYVRYNQPQHF

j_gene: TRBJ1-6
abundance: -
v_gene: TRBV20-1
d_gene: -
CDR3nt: TGCAGTGCCCGACCGAGGCAGGTCAATTCACCCCTCCACTTT
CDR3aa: CSARPRQVNSPLHF

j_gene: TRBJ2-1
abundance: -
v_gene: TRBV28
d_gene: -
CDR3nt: TGTGCCAGCAGTTTATGGTCTCTGACCTACAATGAGCAGTTCTTC
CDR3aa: CASSLWSLTYNEQFF

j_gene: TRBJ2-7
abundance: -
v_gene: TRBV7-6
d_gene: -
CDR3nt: TGTGCCAGCAGCGGAGACAGTAACATCTACGAGCAGTACTTC
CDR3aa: CASSGDSNIYEQYF

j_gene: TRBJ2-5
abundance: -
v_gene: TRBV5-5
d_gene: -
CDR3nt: TGTGCCAGCAGCTTGCGGGCGCGGTCAGGACCTGCGGAGACCCAGTACTTC
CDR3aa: CASSLRARSGPAETQYF

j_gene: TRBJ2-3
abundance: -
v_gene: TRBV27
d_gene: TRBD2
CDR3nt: TGTGCCAGCAGTTTTGCGTCTGGGGAGCGGGAGGGCCGCGATACGCAGTATTTT
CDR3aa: CASSFASGEREGRDTQYF

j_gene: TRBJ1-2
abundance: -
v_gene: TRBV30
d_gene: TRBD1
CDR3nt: TGTGCCTGGATTGGGGACAGAGCTAACTATGGCTACACCTTC
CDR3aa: CAWIGDRANYGYTF

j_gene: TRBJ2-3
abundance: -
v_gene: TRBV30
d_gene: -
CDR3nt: TGTGCCTGGAAACCTTCTCGAGCAGGGTTAGTCACAGATACGCAGTATTTT
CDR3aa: CAWKPSRAGLVTDTQYF

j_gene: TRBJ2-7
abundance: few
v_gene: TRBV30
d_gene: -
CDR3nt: TGTGCCTGGAGCCTGGGGGACTACGAGCAGTACTTC
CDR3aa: CAWSLGDYEQYF

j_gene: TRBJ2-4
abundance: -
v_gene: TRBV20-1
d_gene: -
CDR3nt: TGCAGTGCCCAAACCCTAGCCAAAAACATTCAGTACTTC
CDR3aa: CSAQTLAKNIQYF

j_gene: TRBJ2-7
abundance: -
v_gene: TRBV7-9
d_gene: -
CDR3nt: TGTGCCAGCAGCCCCCCCTCTACCCACGAGCAGTACTTC
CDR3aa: CASSPPSTHEQYF

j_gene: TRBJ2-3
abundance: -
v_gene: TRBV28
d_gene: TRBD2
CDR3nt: TGTGCCAGCTGTGGACTGAGGGCTAGCGGTTTCACAGATACGCAGTATTTT
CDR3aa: CASCGLRASGFTDTQYF

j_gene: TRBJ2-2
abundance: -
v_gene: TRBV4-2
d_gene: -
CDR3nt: TGTGCCAGCAGCCAAGATTATCAGGGGAACACCGGGGAGCTGTTTTTT
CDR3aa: CASSQDYQGNTGELFF

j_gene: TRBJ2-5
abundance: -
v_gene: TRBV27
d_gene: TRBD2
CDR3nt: TGTGCCAGCAGTTTCGGCCAGCGGGGAGGAGAGACCCAGTACTTC
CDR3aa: CASSFGQRGGETQYF

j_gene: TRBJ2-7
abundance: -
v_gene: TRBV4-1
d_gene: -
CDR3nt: TGCGCCAGCAGTCCTACAGGACCGAGCTCCTACGAGCAGTACTTC
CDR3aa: CASSPTGPSSYEQYF

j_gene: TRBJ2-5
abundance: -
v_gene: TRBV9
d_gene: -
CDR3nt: TGTGCCAGCAGCGTAGGCGCTTTAAGAAAAGAGACCCAGTACTTC
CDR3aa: CASSVGALRKETQYF

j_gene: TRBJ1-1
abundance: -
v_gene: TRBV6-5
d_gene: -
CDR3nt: TGTGCCAGCAGTCCCGGGCCAGGGGATCTTGAAGCTTTCTTT
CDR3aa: CASSPGPGDLEAFF

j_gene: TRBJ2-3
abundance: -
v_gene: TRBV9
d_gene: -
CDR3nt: TGTGCCAGCAGCGTAGGCCAAGGGAATACGCAGTATTTT
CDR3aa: CASSVGQGNTQYF

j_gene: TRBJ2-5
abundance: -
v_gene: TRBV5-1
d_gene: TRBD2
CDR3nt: TGCGCCAGCAGCCCGGGAGGGACACCCTCGGGGGAGACCCAGTACTTC
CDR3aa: CASSPGGTPSGETQYF

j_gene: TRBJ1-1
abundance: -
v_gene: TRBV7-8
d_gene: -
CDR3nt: TGTGCCAGCAGCTGGCGCGGGGGCCTTAACACTGAAGCTTTCTTT
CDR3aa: CASSWRGGLNTEAFF

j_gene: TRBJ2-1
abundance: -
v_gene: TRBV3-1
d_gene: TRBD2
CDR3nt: TGTGCCAGCAGCCAAAGGCGGGAGGGGCCCTACAATGAGCAGTTCTTC
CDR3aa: CASSQRREGPYNEQFF

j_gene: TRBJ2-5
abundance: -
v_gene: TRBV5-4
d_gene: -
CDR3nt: TGTGCCAGCAGCTTGGAGGGGTACCAAGAGACCCAGTACTTC
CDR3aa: CASSLEGYQETQYF

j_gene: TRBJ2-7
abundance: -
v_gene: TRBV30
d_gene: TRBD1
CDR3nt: TGTGCCTGGAGTACCGGGACAGGGAGTTACGAGCAGTACTTC
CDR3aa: CAWSTGTGSYEQYF

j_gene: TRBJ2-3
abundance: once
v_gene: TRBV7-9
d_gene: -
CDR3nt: TGTGCCAGCAGCTTAGGCCCGTACAGCACAGATACGCAGTATTTT
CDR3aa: CASSLGPYSTDTQYF